This TCR beta chain was identified in a study of graft-versus-host responses after intestinal transplantation. About the study: Multivisceral, liver-intestinal, or isolated intestinal transplants were given to recipients. Induction using anti-thymocyte globulin, followed by tacrolimus and steroids for about 3 years, was given to all recipients.

The data were produced by immunoSEQ multiplex PCR, yet TCRdb's version contains in-frame clones alone and is incomplete. The data contain approximately 99,000 clones, roughly nine tenths of them singletons. Germline CDR1 SGHTA, CDR2 FQGNSA. The CDR3 contains 18 residues. V dropped 3 bases and J dropped 0; count of bases not matched to a gene: 5. Study observations and caveats: Circulating GvH clone levels at their peak were associated with HvG declines (early post-transplant). Detected in recipient marrow were GvH clones, some of which were first observed in ileum or blood.

About this clone: As yet, its antigen is unknown.

This TCR was sampled from a human donor who was the organ donor for an intestinal transplant. The source was unstimulated CD4+ T cells sorted from spleen or lymph node cells, collected before transplant. The rearrangement uses TRBV7-2 and TRBJ2-2; 12 nucleotides line up with TRBD2. The CDR3 sequence: CASSFRLAGAANTGELFF. DNA for the CDR3: TGTGCCAGCAGCTTCCGACTAGCGGGGGCCGCGAACACCGGGGAGCTGTTTTTT. Looking up the rest from reference TRBV7-2 and TRBJ2-2 gives the full variable domain: GAGVSQSPSNKVTEKGKDVELRCDPISGHTALYWYRQSLGQGLEFLIYFQGNSAPDKSGLPSDRFSAERTGGSVSTLTIQRTQQEDSAVYLCASSFRLAGAANTGELFFGEGSRLTVL.